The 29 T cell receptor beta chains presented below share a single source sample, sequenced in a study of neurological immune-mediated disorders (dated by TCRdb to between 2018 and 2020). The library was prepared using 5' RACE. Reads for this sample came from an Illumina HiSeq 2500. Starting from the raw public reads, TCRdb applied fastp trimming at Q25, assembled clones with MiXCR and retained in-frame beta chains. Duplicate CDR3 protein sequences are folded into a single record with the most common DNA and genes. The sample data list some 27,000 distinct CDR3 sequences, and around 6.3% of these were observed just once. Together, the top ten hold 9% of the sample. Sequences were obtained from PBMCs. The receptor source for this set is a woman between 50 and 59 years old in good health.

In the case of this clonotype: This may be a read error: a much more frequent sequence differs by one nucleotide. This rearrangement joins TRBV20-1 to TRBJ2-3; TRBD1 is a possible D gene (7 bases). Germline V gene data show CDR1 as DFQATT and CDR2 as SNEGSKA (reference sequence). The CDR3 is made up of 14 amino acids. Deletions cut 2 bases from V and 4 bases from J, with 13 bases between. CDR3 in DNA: TGCAGTGCTAGATGGCAGGGGGGCGCAGATACGCAGTATTTT. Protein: CSARWQGGADTQYF.

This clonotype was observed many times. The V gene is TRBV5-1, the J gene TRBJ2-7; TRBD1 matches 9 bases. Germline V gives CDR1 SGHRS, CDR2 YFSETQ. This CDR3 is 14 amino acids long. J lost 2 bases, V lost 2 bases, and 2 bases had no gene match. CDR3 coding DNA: TGCGCCAGCAGCTTCCGGGACAGGGCCTACGAGCAGTACTTC. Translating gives CASSFRDRAYEQYF.

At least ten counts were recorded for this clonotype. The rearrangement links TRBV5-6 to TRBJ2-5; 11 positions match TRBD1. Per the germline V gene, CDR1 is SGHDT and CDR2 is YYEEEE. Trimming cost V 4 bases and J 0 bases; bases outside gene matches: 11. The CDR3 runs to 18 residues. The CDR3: CASSPDRGRGGHQETQYF. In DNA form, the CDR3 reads TGTGCCAGCAGCCCGGACAGGGGGCGAGGAGGCCACCAAGAGACCCAGTACTTC.

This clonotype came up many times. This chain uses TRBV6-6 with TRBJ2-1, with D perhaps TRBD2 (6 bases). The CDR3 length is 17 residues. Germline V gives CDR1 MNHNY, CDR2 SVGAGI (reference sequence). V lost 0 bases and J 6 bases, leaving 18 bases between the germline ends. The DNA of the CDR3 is TGTGCCAGCAGTTACTCGAAGGGTCGGGACTCATTCAATGAGCAGTTCTTC. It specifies CASSYSKGRDSFNEQFF.

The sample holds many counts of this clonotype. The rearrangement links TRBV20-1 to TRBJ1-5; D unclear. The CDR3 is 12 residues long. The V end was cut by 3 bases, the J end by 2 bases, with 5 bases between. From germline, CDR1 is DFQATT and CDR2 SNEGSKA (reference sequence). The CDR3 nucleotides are TGCAGTGCTAGCCCGGGCAATCAGCCCCAGCATTTT. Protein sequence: CSASPGNQPQHF.

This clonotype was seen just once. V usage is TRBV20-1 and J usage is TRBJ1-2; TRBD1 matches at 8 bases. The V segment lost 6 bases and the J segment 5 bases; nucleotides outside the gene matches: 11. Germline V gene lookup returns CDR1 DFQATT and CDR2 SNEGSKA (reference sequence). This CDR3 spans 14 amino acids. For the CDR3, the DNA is TGCAGTGCCAGGGGGAGGACAGGGCAGTATGGCTACACCTTC. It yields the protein CSARGRTGQYGYTF.

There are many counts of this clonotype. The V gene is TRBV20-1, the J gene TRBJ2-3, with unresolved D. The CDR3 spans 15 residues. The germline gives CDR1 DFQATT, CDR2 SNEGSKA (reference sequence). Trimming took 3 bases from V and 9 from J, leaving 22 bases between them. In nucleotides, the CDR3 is TGCAGTGCTAGTTCCCTTGGACGGGCGTTGAGGACGCAGTATTTT. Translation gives CSASSLGRALRTQYF.

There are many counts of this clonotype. This CDR3 is CASSLPAAGGDTQYF. In DNA form, the CDR3 reads TGCGCCAGCAGCCTCCCAGCGGCAGGTGGCGATACGCAGTATTTT. The chain carries TRBV5-1 and TRBJ2-3; weak D call: TRBD2 (5 bases). The germline V gene has CDR1 SGHRS and CDR2 YFSETQ. The CDR3 consists of 15 residues. V was clipped by 4 bases and J by 6 bases, with 18 bases between them.

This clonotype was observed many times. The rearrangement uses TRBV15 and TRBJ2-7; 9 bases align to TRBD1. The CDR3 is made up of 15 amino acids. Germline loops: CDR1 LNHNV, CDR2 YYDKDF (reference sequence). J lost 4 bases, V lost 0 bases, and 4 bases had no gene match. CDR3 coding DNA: TGTGCCACCAGCAGAGAAGGGACAGGGCCATACGAGCAGTACTTC. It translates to CATSREGTGPYEQYF.

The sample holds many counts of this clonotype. CDR3 loop: CASSHEFQETQYF. CDR3 DNA: TGTGCCAGCAGCCATGAATTCCAGGAGACCCAGTACTTC. The chain combines TRBV14 with TRBJ2-5, with no clear D. Per the germline V gene, CDR1 is SGHDN and CDR2 is FVKESK. The CDR3 contains 13 residues. Trimming cost V 3 bases and J 5 bases, with 10 bases left between them.

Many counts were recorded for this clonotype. DNA of the CDR3: TGCAGTGCTAGTGGCGGGAGCAACAATGAGCAGTTCTTC. It codes for CSASGGSNNEQFF. The chain carries TRBV20-1 and TRBJ2-1, with TRBD2 matching 7 bases. V was pared by 3 bases and J by 5 bases, with 4 bases of the junction left unmatched. Germline V gene sequence: CDR1 DFQATT, CDR2 SNEGSKA (reference sequence). The CDR3 is made up of 13 amino acids.

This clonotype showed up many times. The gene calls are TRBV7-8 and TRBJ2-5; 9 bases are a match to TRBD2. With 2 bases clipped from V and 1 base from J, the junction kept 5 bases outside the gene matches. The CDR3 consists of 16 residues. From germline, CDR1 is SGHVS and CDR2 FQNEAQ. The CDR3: CASSLRASGTQETQYF. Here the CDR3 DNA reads TGTGCCAGCAGCTTACGGGCTAGCGGGACCCAAGAGACCCAGTACTTC.

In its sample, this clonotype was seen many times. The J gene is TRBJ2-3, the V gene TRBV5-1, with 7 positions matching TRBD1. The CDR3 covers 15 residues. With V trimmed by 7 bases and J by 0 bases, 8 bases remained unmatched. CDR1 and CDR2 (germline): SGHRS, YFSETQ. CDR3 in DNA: TGCGCCAGCGGCCGGGGACAGACGAGCACAGATACGCAGTATTTT. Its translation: CASGRGQTSTDTQYF. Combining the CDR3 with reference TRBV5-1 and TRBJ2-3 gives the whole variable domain KAGVTQTPRYLIKTRGQQVTLSCSPISGHRSVSWYQQTPGQGLQFLFEYFSETQRNKGNFPGRFSGRQFSNSRSEMNVSTLELGDSALYLCASGRGQTSTDTQYFGPGTRLTVL.

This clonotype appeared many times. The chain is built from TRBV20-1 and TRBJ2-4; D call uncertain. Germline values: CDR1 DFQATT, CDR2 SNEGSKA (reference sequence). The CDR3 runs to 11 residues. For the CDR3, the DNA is TGCGGCTCGCTAGCCAAAAACATTCAGTACTTC. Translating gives CGSLAKNIQYF.

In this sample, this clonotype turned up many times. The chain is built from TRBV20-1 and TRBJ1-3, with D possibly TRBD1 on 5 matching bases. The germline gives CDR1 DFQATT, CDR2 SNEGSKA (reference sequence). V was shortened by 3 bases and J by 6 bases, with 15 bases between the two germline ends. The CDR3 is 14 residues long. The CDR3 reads CSASRGTGENTIYF. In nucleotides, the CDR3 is TGCAGTGCTAGTCGGGGGACTGGAGAAAACACCATATATTTT.

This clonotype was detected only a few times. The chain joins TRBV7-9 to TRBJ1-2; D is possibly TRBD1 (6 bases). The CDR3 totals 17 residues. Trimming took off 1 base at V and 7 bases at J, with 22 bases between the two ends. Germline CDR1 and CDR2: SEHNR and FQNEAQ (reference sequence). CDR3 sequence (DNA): TGTGCCAGCAGCTTAGTGCCTCCGGGACAAAAAAGGGGTGGCTACACCTTC. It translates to CASSLVPPGQKRGGYTF.

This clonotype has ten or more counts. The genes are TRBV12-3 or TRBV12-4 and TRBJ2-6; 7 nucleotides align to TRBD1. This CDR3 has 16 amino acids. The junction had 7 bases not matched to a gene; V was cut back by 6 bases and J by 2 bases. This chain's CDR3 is CASSTIQGAGANVLTF. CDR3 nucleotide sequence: TGTGCCAGCAGCACCATCCAGGGGGCTGGGGCCAACGTCCTGACTTTC.

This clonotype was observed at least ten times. CDR3 coding DNA: TGCAGCGTTGCCGGCCGAGCGGGGGCGGGGGGGCAATACGAGCAGTACTTC. Translating gives CSVAGRAGAGGQYEQYF. This chain joins TRBV29-1 and TRBJ2-7; 9 positions match TRBD2. CDR1 and CDR2 from the germline V gene are SQVTM and ANQGSEA. V was pared by 4 bases and J by 4 bases, with 17 bases of the junction left unmatched. This CDR3 region has 17 residues.

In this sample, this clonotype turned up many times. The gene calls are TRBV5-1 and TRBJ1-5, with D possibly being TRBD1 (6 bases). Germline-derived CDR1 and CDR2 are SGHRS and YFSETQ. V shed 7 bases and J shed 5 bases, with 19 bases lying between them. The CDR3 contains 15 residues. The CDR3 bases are TGCGCCAGCCGAGCAGACACAGGGATCTATCAGCCCCAGCATTTT. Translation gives CASRADTGIYQPQHF.

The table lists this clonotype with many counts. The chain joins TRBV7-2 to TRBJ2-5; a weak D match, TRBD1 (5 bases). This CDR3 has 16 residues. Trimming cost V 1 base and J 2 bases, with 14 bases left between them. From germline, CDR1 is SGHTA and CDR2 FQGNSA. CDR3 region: CASSLGGNTGQETQYF. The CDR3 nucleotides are TGTGCCAGCAGCTTAGGGGGTAATACAGGACAAGAGACCCAGTACTTC. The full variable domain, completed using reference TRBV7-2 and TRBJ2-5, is GAGVSQSPSNKVTEKGKDVELRCDPISGHTALYWYRQSLGQGLEFLIYFQGNSAPDKSGLPSDRFSAERTGGSVSTLTIQRTQQEDSAVYLCASSLGGNTGQETQYFGPGTRLLVL.

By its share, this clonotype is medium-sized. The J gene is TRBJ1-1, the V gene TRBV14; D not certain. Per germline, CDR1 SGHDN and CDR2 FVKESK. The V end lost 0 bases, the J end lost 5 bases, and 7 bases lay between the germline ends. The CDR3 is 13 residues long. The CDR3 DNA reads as TGTGCCAGCAGCCAAGAGCAGCGAACTGAAGCTTTCTTT. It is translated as CASSQEQRTEAFF.

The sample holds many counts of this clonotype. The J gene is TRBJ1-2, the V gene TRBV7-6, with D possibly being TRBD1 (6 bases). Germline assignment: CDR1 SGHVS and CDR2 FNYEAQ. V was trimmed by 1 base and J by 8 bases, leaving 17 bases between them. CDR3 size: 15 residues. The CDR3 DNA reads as TGTGCCAGCAGCTTAGGTCGAGGGGGGTTGAACGGCTACACCTTC. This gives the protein CASSLGRGGLNGYTF.

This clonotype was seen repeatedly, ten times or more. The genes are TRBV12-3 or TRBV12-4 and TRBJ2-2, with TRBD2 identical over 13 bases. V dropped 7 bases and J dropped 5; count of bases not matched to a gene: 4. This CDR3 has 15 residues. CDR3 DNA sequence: TGTGCCAGCACCACTAGCGGGAGGGTTACCGGGGAGCTGTTTTTT. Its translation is CASTTSGRVTGELFF.

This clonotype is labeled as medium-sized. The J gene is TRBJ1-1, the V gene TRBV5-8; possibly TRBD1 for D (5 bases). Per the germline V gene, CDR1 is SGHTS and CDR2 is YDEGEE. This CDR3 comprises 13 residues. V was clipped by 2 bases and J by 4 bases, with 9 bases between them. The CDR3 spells CASSFRVSTEAFF. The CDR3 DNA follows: TGTGCCAGCAGCTTCAGGGTATCCACTGAAGCTTTCTTT.

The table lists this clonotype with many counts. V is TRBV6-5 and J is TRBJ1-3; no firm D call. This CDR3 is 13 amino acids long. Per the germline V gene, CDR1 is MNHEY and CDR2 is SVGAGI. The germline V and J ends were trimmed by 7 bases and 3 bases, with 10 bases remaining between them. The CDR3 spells CASIGTIGNTIYF. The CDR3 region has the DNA TGTGCCAGCATCGGTACTATTGGAAACACCATATATTTT.

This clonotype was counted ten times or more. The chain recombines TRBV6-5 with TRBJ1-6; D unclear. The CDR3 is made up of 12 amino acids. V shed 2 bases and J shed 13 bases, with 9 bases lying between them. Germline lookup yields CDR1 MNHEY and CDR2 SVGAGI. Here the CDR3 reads CASSYNGRPLHF. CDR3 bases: TGTGCCAGCAGTTACAACGGCCGGCCCCTCCACTTT.

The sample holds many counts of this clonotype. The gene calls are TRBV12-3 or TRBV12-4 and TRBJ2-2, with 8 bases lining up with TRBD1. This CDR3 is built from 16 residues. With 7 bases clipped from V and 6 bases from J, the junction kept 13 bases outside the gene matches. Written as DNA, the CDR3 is TGTGCCAGCATTTCCTCGGACAGGGAATCCTCCGGGGAGCTGTTTTTT. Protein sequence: CASISSDRESSGELFF.

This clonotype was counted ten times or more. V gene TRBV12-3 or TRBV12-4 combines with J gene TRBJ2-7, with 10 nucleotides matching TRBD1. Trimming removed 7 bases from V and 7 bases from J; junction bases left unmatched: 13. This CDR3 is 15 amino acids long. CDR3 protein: CASTYRDRGSREQYF. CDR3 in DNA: TGTGCCAGCACATACCGGGACAGGGGTTCTCGGGAGCAGTACTTC.

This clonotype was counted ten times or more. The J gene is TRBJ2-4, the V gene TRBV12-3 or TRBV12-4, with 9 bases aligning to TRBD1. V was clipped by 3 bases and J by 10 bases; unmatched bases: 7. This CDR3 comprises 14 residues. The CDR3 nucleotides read TGTGCCAGCAGTTTTCAGGACAGGGGACAGATTCAGTACTTC. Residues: CASSFQDRGQIQYF.